This T cell receptor (beta chain) came from a study of cytomegalovirus exposure and HLA in healthy donors (dated by TCRdb to about 2017). Notes on the research overall: In an earlier analysis of approximately 640 of the donors, about 260 Gb of sequence data and 90 million to 120 million unique TCR beta sequences from 180 million or so T cells were reported. HLA typing covered class I and class II loci at four-digit resolution. The study aimed to test whether cataloging public T cell receptors could reveal signatures of past pathogen exposure. Donor age, sex, ethnicity and CMV serostatus were compiled alongside the repertoire data. Using immunosequencing, the study profiled T cell repertoires from 550 to 750 subjects and related those repertoires to cytomegalovirus serostatus. Across approximately 420 genotyped donors of the cohort, an average of about 200,000 unique TCR beta nucleotide sequences per donor were sequenced, and 15% to 20% of those sequences were non-productive. Of the 300 to 500 genotyped donors, approximately 80% were placed in the genetic ancestry cluster associated with self-reported Caucasian donors. Typing coverage varied by locus: 629-630 donors for A, B, C, DRB1 and DQB1; approximately 520 for DQA1; nearly 610 for DPA1; around 490 for DPB1. The later analysis used no new phenotypic data to find candidate immune exposures, relying instead on TCR beta sequences and their occurrence across donors. To predict cytomegalovirus infection status, the study brought together high-throughput TCR immunosequencing, statistical association of individual TCRs with disease status, and machine learning. An earlier analysis of 587 of the donors used high-throughput TCR beta sequencing to judge whether each TCR beta V gene segment behaved as functional or pseudogenic. A later analysis re-analyzed previously published TCR beta repertoires from 550 to 700 donors and added high-resolution HLA genotyping to study TCR occurrence patterns. Approximately 310 gigabases of sequencing data and approximately 80 million unique TCR sequences were included in an early release covering 500 to 750 HLA-typed donors. Every repertoire in the discovery cohort had been generated on one and the same sequencing platform. Genome-wide SNP genotypes for about 55% of the roughly 670 donors were used in a later genetic analysis, which treated that subset as a discovery cohort. Several DR-DQ haplotypes were treated as single units for association and clustering because of strong linkage in the cohort. Besides the first cohort of roughly 640 subjects, a separate validation cohort made up of around 120 different subjects was used.

About this clone: Its antigen is still unknown. No much larger clone is present one base from it, and per-base qualities are unavailable.

Results the study describes overall, beyond this receptor: Some IMGT-functional V segments, including TRBV6-2 and TRBV6-3, could not be told apart with the 87-base-pair reads, so those segments were excluded. Cytomegalovirus status was reported to be diagnosed by the classifier with high specificity and sensitivity in both the original and validation cohorts. A cluster of highly shared sequence variants was judged likely to be a technical artifact of the sequencing pipeline. HLA typing was unavailable for some donors at each locus, so association tests used only the typed subset. Strong co-occurrence of HLA alleles, especially DR and DQ, made assigning TCR associations to individual alleles difficult. In a later analysis, several top co-occurrence clusters were reported to appear linked to parvovirus B19, influenza, CMV and Epstein-Barr virus. In an earlier analysis of some 540 of the donors, most TCR beta V segments appeared in productive rearrangements about 87% or about 30% of the time, broadly matching IMGT annotations. In vitro tests confirmed that three of the cytomegalovirus-associated TCR beta chains recognize cytomegalovirus antigens. According to a later analysis, TCR association rates differed among HLA loci, with DRB1 alleles showing the most associated TCRs and HLA-C alleles showing the fewest. A total of roughly 160 TCR beta chains were listed by the study as associated with cytomegalovirus. The earlier analysis of about 600 of the donors excluded approximately 17 rarely observed V segments, including chromosome 9 orphons, because counts were too low. Correlated functional status among segregating V segments might be attributable to linkage disequilibrium, but an unknown experimental factor could not be ruled out. A further reported finding was that TCR beta sequences accurately predicted the HLA-A and HLA-B alleles for most subjects in the first cohort. According to a later genetic analysis, donors in an Asian-associated ancestry cluster had fewer N-insertions in productive TCRs than the approximately 710-donor mean. Immune exposure information for the cohort was limited to CMV serostatus. A later genetic analysis associated a missense DCLRE1C variant with V-gene and J-gene trimming of TCR beta chains, and an independent cohort replicated the association. Compared with equally common non-associated chains, HLA-associated TCR beta chains in a later analysis were more clonally expanded and had lower generation probabilities. The authors suggested that the approach could potentially be extended to other disease states and immunological phenotypes. Sequencing depth was assumed to be roughly uniform across donors in the presence/absence analyses, though that assumption may not hold. According to a later analysis, most CMV-associated TCR beta chains appeared to be HLA-restricted, and the HLA associations seemed to be driven largely by CMV exposure. Most TCR sequences were observed very rarely across donors, whereas some public TCRs were present in many individuals. In this cohort, only TCR beta chains were sequenced, and detectable features were limited by the absence of alpha or paired-chain data. In a later analysis, some 18,000 TCR beta sequences were associated with specific HLA alleles at a false discovery rate of 0.05.

CDR1 is given as SGHNT and CDR2 as YYREEE, both from the germline V gene (reference sequence). Measured from the cysteine to the phenylalanine, the CDR3 is 15 residues long. The retained sequence is limited to the CDR3, 45 bases, with the frame set at the first base. V loses 4 bases at its end and J loses 3 bases; junction bases beyond the gene matches: 3. The cohort was made up of under 800 healthy bone marrow donors. Cohort members were all nominally healthy when sampled, although unrecorded immune exposures were likely present. The donor tested CMV seropositive, placing the donor among the roughly 300 seropositive members of the cohort. A peripheral blood sample was collected from each donor, and TCR beta sequencing was performed on peripheral blood mononuclear cells. The Qiagen DNeasy Blood Extraction Kit was used to extract genomic DNA from the blood cell samples. The method behind the library was the immunoSEQ multiplex PCR assay. For the multiplex PCR, a mixture combining 60 forward primers for TCR Vbeta segments and 13 reverse primers for TCR Jbeta segments was used. Amplification of the CDR3 region of rearranged TCR beta genes was performed with a multiplex PCR assay on genomic DNA. The amplified TCR beta libraries were sequenced on the Illumina HiSeq System as 87-base-pair reads. Regarding the original processing steps: A later analysis counted about 80 million unique TCR beta chains across the 650 to 800 repertoires, and some 11 million of these chains were shared by at least two donors. Raw reads were error-corrected and collapsed into unique sequences by a nearest-neighbor algorithm in which closely related sequences were merged to remove PCR and sequencing errors. To assign V, D and J gene segments, CDR3 sequences were aligned to IMGT reference sequences. For a sequence to be retained, a match of at least six nucleotides to both a V gene segment and a J gene segment was required. Rearrangements were classified as productive when the CDR3 lacked stop codons and remained in frame with V and J, and all other rearrangements were classified as non-productive. CDR3 was defined by IMGT convention, running from the second conserved V-encoded cysteine to the conserved J-encoded phenylalanine. The earlier analysis of about 570 of the donors excluded any sequence lacking an unambiguous match to a single V gene segment. An earlier analysis of around 600 of the donors classified V segments as functional when productive rearrangements were above 56.7% and as segregating when the standard deviation between donors was above 5%. A statistical classification framework was developed to diagnose cytomegalovirus status using the catalog of TCR beta chain sequences. In a later analysis, V and J genes were assigned by comparing TCR nucleotide sequences against IMGT/GENE-DB human TR gene sequences. Using the TCRdist pipeline, a later analysis assigned CDR3 sequences along with most-parsimonious VDJ recombination scenarios. In a later analysis, each TCR beta chain was defined by its CDR3 amino acid sequence together with its V-gene family, and reads lacking a unique V-gene family were excluded. In a later analysis, 450 to 600 highly shared, low-generation-probability nucleotide sequences were removed to address suspected cross-contamination and a sequencing artifact. In a later analysis, a clonal expansion index for each public chain was calculated from normalized within-repertoire ranks of inferred template counts. In a later analysis, generation probabilities were computed using a VDJ recombination model fitted to out-of-frame rearrangements, and the results were checked against IGoR. In a later analysis, hypergeometric tests were used to score TCR-TCR, TCR-HLA and TCR-CMV co-occurrence, with a repertoire-size bias correction applied to TCR pairs. To estimate false discovery rates, a later analysis permuted the HLA or CMV assignments 20 times. A later analysis grouped co-occurring TCRs with DBSCAN, adding TCRdist sequence similarity when clustering within HLA-allele-positive subsets. Repertoires with fewer than 30,000 or more than 120,000 public chains, plus five repertoires with anomalous nucleotide sharing, were excluded from co-occurrence clustering. TCRdb carries this immuneACCESS record with in-frame sequences only. Its versions omit some clonotypes, under half of them owing to an unresolved V gene in the studies checked, with the rest unexplained. V and J calls and clone size are given by that table; D and trimming were obtained from the DNA. This sample gives approximately 140,000 clones in total; about three fifths of them show up just once. The ten top clones hold roughly 7% of the sample.

Sequencing was done on a sample of PBMCs. This TCR derives from a woman in her sixties in good health and CMV-seropositive. The chain uses TRBV5-4 and TRBJ2-6; 8 bases in the middle match TRBD1. CDR3 reads: CASSQGARGANVLTF. The nucleotides are TGTGCCAGCAGCCAGGGGGCGCGTGGGGCCAACGTCCTGACTTTC.